Following are 2 T cell receptor beta chains from one sample sequenced in a study of ipilimumab plus nivolumab after autologous stem cell transplantation. Libraries were prepared by immunoSEQ multiplex PCR; TCRdb keeps only in-frame clonotypes and omits some of them. The data hold about 9,800 clones, with 55% to 75% observed a single time. Sequenced material: PBMCs, taken in a trial of ipilimumab plus nivolumab as post-transplant consolidation. These TCRs come from a female donor with multiple myeloma.

This clone showed up just once. V and J are TRBV28 and TRBJ2-5; D remains ambiguous. The CDR3 is 11 amino acids. The V end was cut by 6 bases, the J end by 7 bases, with 9 bases between. Germline-derived CDR1 and CDR2 are MDHEN and SYDVKM. The CDR3 nucleotides read TGTGCCAGCAGCTCAATGGGGACCCAGTACTTC. Its translation: CASSSMGTQYF.

The chain is built from TRBV19 and TRBJ2-7, with D possibly TRBD1 on 6 matching bases. CDR3 length: 14 residues. Trimming cost V 4 bases and J 4 bases, with 14 bases left between them. Germline CDR1 LNHDA, CDR2 SQIVND (reference sequence). CDR3 DNA sequence: TGTGCCAGTAGTAGCGCAGGGGTCATTTACGAGCAGTACTTC. Translating gives CASSSAGVIYEQYF.